This T cell receptor (beta chain) was retrieved from a study of shared T cell receptors in the human thymus (dated by TCRdb to the early 2020s). Regarding the study in general: The study investigated the way shared, self-reactive T-cell receptor alpha chains are produced in the human thymus.

To note about this clone: The antigen it binds to is not known. No base quality information exists; no much larger clone differs at one position.

Library prep was done by the immunoSEQ multiplex PCR assay. The immuneACCESS repertoire file appears here via TCRdb, limited to in-frame rearrangements. These files lack a portion of the clones; in checked studies, under half of the deficit traces to unresolved V genes, and the cause of the others is not known. Across this sample there are approximately 760,000 clones, with 80% to 90% seen only once. The ten largest clonotypes hold under 0.012% of the sample. Trimming costs V 2 bases and J 8 bases, and their ends lie 17 bases apart. There are 15 amino acids in the CDR3, from cysteine to phenylalanine inclusive. The sequence is cut down to CDR3 DNA, 45 bases in frame from base 1. The germline V gene gives CDR1 as SGDLS and CDR2 as YYNGEE. These data were also filed under a second study, of human thymus T cells. According to the second study: Immunologically healthy infants undergoing open corrective cardiac surgery for congenital heart defects in Finland were used as donors. The thymus tissue came from surgical resects taken out during corrective cardiac surgery. Usage of V and J gene segments appeared to be biased in both the thymic and the peripheral blood repertoires. According to the related research, thymic TCR repertoires were highly overlapping among unrelated individuals. The study characterized TCR alpha and beta repertoires from fewer than ten infant thymus samples and a few related peripheral blood samples. Donor ages ranged from about 6 to 250 days, and the cohort comprised five to seven male and a couple of female infants. Thymocytes were freed from the tissue by mechanical means and kept at -70 degrees C as pellets of roughly 8.5-31 million cells. A QIAsymphony instrument was used to extract genomic DNA from frozen cell pellets. Using the immunoSEQ multiplex PCR assay, the TCRB and TCRAD loci were amplified from a standardized quantity of quality-controlled genomic DNA. The V(D)J region was spanned by amplicons of a length sufficient to cover the CDR3 and to identify V and J genes. The commercial immunoSEQ service was used to sequence amplicons on an Illumina platform. Primer bias and sequencing errors were corrected as previously described, and TCRAD and TCRB were defined on the basis of the IMGT database. immunoSEQ Analyzer 3.0 and VDJTools were used for repertoire analysis, which covered basic statistics, V/J segment usage, diversity estimates, rarefaction and pairwise overlap. Chao1, ChaoE, Efron-Thisted, Shannon and inverse Simpson indices were used to estimate diversity, which was also estimated on datasets down-sampled to the smallest sample. Repertoire overlap was assessed by strict matching of CDR3 nucleotide sequence, V gene and J gene, and clustering was done by Jaccard-based multidimensional scaling. Thymus samples yielded on average about 810,000 unique TCRB clonotypes, compared with roughly 92,000 from blood samples.

The receptor was derived from a girl under three years old with a congenital heart defect. Donor details come from another sample of the same person, matched by shared clones. This sequence uses TRBV9 and TRBJ1-3, and the D gene may be TRBD1, 5 bases matching. Sequencing was performed on thymocytes. The CDR3 region has the sequence CASSVATGPLDTIYF. Read as DNA, the sequence is TGTGCCAGCAGCGTGGCTACAGGACCCTTAGACACCATATATTTT.